Listed below are T cell receptor beta chains from one sample, sequenced in a study of shared clonotypes between healthy human individuals. Generated by immunoSEQ multiplex PCR, the TCRdb table keeps only in-frame clones and is missing some. The sample carries hundreds of thousands of clones, about 95% recorded once. The source material was naive CD8+ T cells sorted from blood. The origin of the receptors is a woman under 40 in good health. The CDR3 runs from the conserved cysteine through the conserved F or W. Each record gives: V gene, J gene, clone size, D gene, CDR3 DNA, CDR3 protein. The D gene is left open where the match is weak. Clone size is shown for a subset of rows, as once, few, many or a class of expanded clone.

TRBV29-1	TRBJ1-2	-	-	TGCAGCGTTGAAAGCAGGGGCGGCGGCTACACCTTC	CSVESRGGGYTF
TRBV2	TRBJ2-3	-	TRBD1	TGTGCCAGCAGTCCAAGGGACAGGTACACAGATACGCAGTATTTT	CASSPRDRYTDTQYF
TRBV5-6	TRBJ2-7	-	TRBD1	TGTGCCAGCGGATTCGGACAGGGGGCTGCCGAGCAGTACTTC	CASGFGQGAAEQYF
TRBV19	TRBJ2-5	-	TRBD1	TGTGCCAGTAGTACTCGACAGGGGGCAAGTAGGGTTGGAGAGACCCAGTACTTC	CASSTRQGASRVGETQYF
TRBV27	TRBJ2-7	-	-	TGTGCCAGCAGTGTGCTTTCTACCCCCCGCTACGAGCAGTACTTC	CASSVLSTPRYEQYF
TRBV14	TRBJ2-1	-	TRBD2	TGTGCCAGCAGCCACCCTAGCGGTTATTACAATGAGCAGTTCTTC	CASSHPSGYYNEQFF
TRBV7-6	TRBJ2-1	-	TRBD2	TGTGCCAGCAGCTCTCCTAGCGGGAGGAGCTCCTACAATGAGCAGTTCTTC	CASSSPSGRSSYNEQFF
TRBV6-5	TRBJ2-7	-	-	TGTGCCAGCAGTCAGGGGGGTTACGAGCAGTACTTC	CASSQGGYEQYF
TRBV11-2	TRBJ2-7	-	-	TGTGCCAGCAGCTTAGAGCAGGGGGACTTCTACGAGCAGTACTTC	CASSLEQGDFYEQYF
TRBV10-3	TRBJ1-4	once	-	TGTGCCATCAGTGAGCAACGTAGGTCAACTAATGAAAAACTGTTTTTT	CAISEQRRSTNEKLFF
TRBV6-5	TRBJ2-7	-	-	TGTGCCAGCAGTTACTCTGAACAACCCTACGAGCAGTACTTC	CASSYSEQPYEQYF
TRBV4-1	TRBJ2-1	-	-	TGCGCCAGCAGCCCAAGACGAGGACGATCAGGCGAGCAGTTCTTC	CASSPRRGRSGEQFF
TRBV6-6	TRBJ2-3	-	TRBD2	TGTGCCAGCAGTTATCTAGCGGCTAGCACAGATACGCAGTATTTT	CASSYLAASTDTQYF
TRBV6-1	TRBJ1-1	-	TRBD1	TGTGCCAGCAGTGGCGGACAGGCGCACTTGTTTAGCACTGAAGCTTTCTTT	CASSGGQAHLFSTEAFF
TRBV10-3	TRBJ1-1	-	-	TGTGCCATCAGTGAGTCCAGGGCAGGATGGGGCACTGAAGCTTTCTTT	CAISESRAGWGTEAFF
TRBV13	TRBJ2-7	-	-	TGTGCCAGCAGCTTCTATGATAGCTCCTACGAGCAGTACTTC	CASSFYDSSYEQYF
TRBV28	TRBJ2-2	-	-	TGTGCCAGCAGCCTGCTTCCCGGGGCCGGGGAGCTGTTTTTT	CASSLLPGAGELFF
TRBV19	TRBJ2-6	-	-	TGTGCCAGTAGTATTGATGCCGACAGTGTACTGATTGGGGCCAACGTCCTGACTTTC	CASSIDADSVLIGANVLTF
TRBV5-1	TRBJ1-2	-	TRBD1	TGCGCCAGCAGCCCGGACAGGGGGCTCGGTACTAACTATGGCTACACCTTC	CASSPDRGLGTNYGYTF
TRBV5-8	TRBJ1-2	once	-	TGTGCCAGCAGAATCCCGGGGGTTGATGGCTACACCTTC	CASRIPGVDGYTF
TRBV15	TRBJ2-1	-	TRBD2	TGTGCCACCAGCAGACTTCTAGCGGGGTTCAATGAGCAGTTCTTC	CATSRLLAGFNEQFF
TRBV27	TRBJ2-7	-	TRBD2	TGTGCCAGCAGTTGGGGACTAGCGTACGAGCAGTACTTC	CASSWGLAYEQYF
TRBV5-1	TRBJ2-3	-	TRBD2	TGCGCCAGCATGTATGCGGGAGGCACAGATACGCAGTATTTT	CASMYAGGTDTQYF
TRBV5-6	TRBJ1-2	-	-	TGTGCCAGCAGACCCCCAGGGTATGGCTATGGCTACACCTTC	CASRPPGYGYGYTF
TRBV28	TRBJ1-1	few	-	TGTGCCAGCAGTTTTTTTTCTGAAGCTTTCTTT	CASSFFSEAFF
TRBV27	TRBJ2-7	once	TRBD2	TGTGCCAGCAGTTTAGGGCTAGCGGGAGTCTACGAGCAGTACTTC	CASSLGLAGVYEQYF
TRBV9	TRBJ2-7	-	TRBD1	TGTGCCAGCAGCGTCGACAGGGGACCCTACGAGCAGTACTTC	CASSVDRGPYEQYF
TRBV11-2	TRBJ2-1	-	-	TGTGCCAGCAGCTTAGACAGCAATGAGCAGTTCTTC	CASSLDSNEQFF
TRBV7-9	TRBJ2-3	-	TRBD2	TGTGCCAGCAGCTCCCCCTCGGTTAGCGGGAGTTTCACAGATACGCAGTATTTT	CASSSPSVSGSFTDTQYF
TRBV28	TRBJ1-4	few	-	TGTGCCAGCAGTCGTTACTCCGGGAATGAAAAACTGTTTTTT	CASSRYSGNEKLFF
TRBV19	TRBJ2-3	-	TRBD2	TGTGCCAGTAGTGCCGGGACTAGCGGGAGGGAGAGGCAGTATTTT	CASSAGTSGRERQYF
TRBV6-1	TRBJ2-7	-	TRBD2	TGTGCCAGCAGAGGCGGGAGGGCTTTCTACGAGCAGTACTTC	CASRGGRAFYEQYF
TRBV11-2	TRBJ2-5	-	-	TGTGCCAGCAGCTTTAGGGGGAGCCAAGAGACCCAGTACTTC	CASSFRGSQETQYF
TRBV6-1	TRBJ1-2	-	TRBD1	TGTGCCAGCAGTGAAGATCAGGGACAGGGCTATGGCTACACCTTC	CASSEDQGQGYGYTF
TRBV28	TRBJ2-2	-	-	TGTGCCAGCTGGGGACCAGACACCGGGGAGCTGTTTTTT	CASWGPDTGELFF
TRBV9	TRBJ1-5	once	-	TGTGCCAGCAGCGGGGGAGTTAGTGGTCAGCCCCAGCATTTT	CASSGGVSGQPQHF
TRBV7-9	TRBJ2-1	-	-	TGTGCCAGCAGCGTCCTCGTTCGGGAGCAGTTCTTC	CASSVLVREQFF
TRBV28	TRBJ1-5	-	-	TGTGCCAGCAGCCTTACCCCTCGCATGGGTAATCAGCCCCAGCATTTT	CASSLTPRMGNQPQHF
TRBV28	TRBJ2-7	-	TRBD2	TGTGCCAGCAGTTTGGGACTAGCGGGAGTAACCTACGAGCAGTACTTC	CASSLGLAGVTYEQYF
TRBV27	TRBJ1-1	-	TRBD1	TGTGCCAGCAGTTTGTCAGGGGGCACTGAAGCTTTCTTT	CASSLSGGTEAFF
TRBV27	TRBJ1-1	-	TRBD1	TGTGCCAGCAGTTTCCACAGGGGTTACACTGAAGCTTTCTTT	CASSFHRGYTEAFF
TRBV19	TRBJ1-5	once	-	TGTGCCAGTAGTACATGGGGAGGAAGCAATCAGCCCCAGCATTTT	CASSTWGGSNQPQHF
TRBV13	TRBJ1-1	few	-	TGTGCCAGCAGCTCCCAGGGAACTGAAGCTTTCTTT	CASSSQGTEAFF
TRBV7-6	TRBJ2-7	-	TRBD2	TGTGCCAGCAGCCCAAGCCCTTTTGCGGGAGGGCCGTACGAGCAGTACTTC	CASSPSPFAGGPYEQYF
TRBV27	TRBJ2-7	once	-	TGTGCCAGCAGTTTACACGGGAGAGGAAACGAGCAGTACTTC	CASSLHGRGNEQYF
TRBV20-1	TRBJ2-1	-	-	TGCAGTGTAGGCGAGCAGTTCTTC	CSVGEQFF
TRBV5-1	TRBJ1-2	-	-	TGCGCCAGCAGCTTGGGCAGGACGAACTATGGCTACACCTTC	CASSLGRTNYGYTF
TRBV7-9	TRBJ2-3	-	TRBD2	TGTGCCAGCAGCTTGCCCTTCACGGGACTAGAAGGAGATACGCAGTATTTT	CASSLPFTGLEGDTQYF
TRBV5-1	TRBJ2-1	once	-	TGCGCCAGCAGGCCACTAGAGTACAATGAGCAGTTCTTC	CASRPLEYNEQFF
TRBV6-5	TRBJ2-5	-	-	TGTGCCAGCGGATTAGGGCAGGGGCGAAAGACCCAGTACTTC	CASGLGQGRKTQYF
TRBV6-5	TRBJ1-2	-	-	TGTGCCAGCAGTTATAGTCCACAGTCGAAGGGGGGCTACACCTTC	CASSYSPQSKGGYTF
TRBV5-5	TRBJ2-7	-	-	TGTGCCAGCAGCTTGGATCCACCCTACGAGCAGTACTTC	CASSLDPPYEQYF
TRBV19	TRBJ2-7	-	-	TGTGCCAGTAGTACCTCACTTTGGGTCGAGCAGTACTTC	CASSTSLWVEQYF
TRBV5-6	TRBJ1-1	-	-	TGTGCCAGCAGTTGGCAGAACACTGAAGCTTTCTTT	CASSWQNTEAFF
TRBV28	TRBJ2-6	-	-	TGTGCCAGCAGTTTAGGTCAGGGACCCTTCTCTGGGGCCAACGTCCTGACTTTC	CASSLGQGPFSGANVLTF
TRBV4-2	TRBJ1-5	once	-	TGTGCCAGCAGCCAACGCGAGGCGGGTAGCAATCAGCCCCAGCATTTT	CASSQREAGSNQPQHF
TRBV10-3	TRBJ2-5	-	TRBD1	TGTGCCATCAGTGACCCTGTGACAGGGCTAGAGACCCAGTACTTC	CAISDPVTGLETQYF